These T cell receptor beta chains were read from a single sample in a study of cytomegalovirus exposure and HLA in healthy donors. Data came from immunoSEQ multiplex PCR; TCRdb stores just in-frame clones and leaves some out. Of some 120,000 clones in the sample, roughly 74% were seen once. Sequenced sample: PBMCs. The receptor set was obtained from a man aged 40-49 years in good health and CMV-seropositive. CDR3s include the opening cysteine and the closing phenylalanine or tryptophan. Each record gives: clone size, V gene, D gene, J gene, CDR3 protein, CDR3 DNA. D genes are given only for firm matches. Not every row has a clone size; where given, it reads once, few, many or a size class.

size: NA
V: TRBV27
D: NA
J: TRBJ1-1
CDR3: CASSWTAMNTEAFF
DNA: TGTGCCAGCAGTTGGACAGCAATGAACACTGAAGCTTTCTTT

size: once
V: TRBV5-1
D: NA
J: TRBJ1-3
CDR3: CASSLFGFGLSGNTIYF
DNA: TGCGCCAGCAGCTTGTTCGGTTTTGGTCTCTCTGGAAACACCATATATTTT

size: NA
V: TRBV5-1
D: TRBD1
J: TRBJ2-2
CDR3: CASSSSVDRGSTGELFF
DNA: TGCGCCAGCAGCTCTTCGGTGGACAGGGGGAGTACCGGGGAGCTGTTTTTT

size: NA
V: TRBV5-3
D: NA
J: TRBJ1-1
CDR3: CARSLDAENTEAFF
DNA: TGTGCCAGAAGCTTGGACGCGGAGAACACTGAAGCTTTCTTT

size: NA
V: TRBV4-1
D: NA
J: TRBJ2-1
CDR3: CASSQGPPGELVNEQFF
DNA: TGCGCCAGCAGCCAAGGGCCCCCCGGGGAGTTGGTCAATGAGCAGTTCTTC

size: NA
V: TRBV7-9
D: TRBD2
J: TRBJ2-1
CDR3: CASRGPSGAYNEQFF
DNA: TGTGCCAGCAGGGGTCCTAGCGGAGCTTACAATGAGCAGTTCTTC

size: NA
V: TRBV28
D: NA
J: TRBJ1-5
CDR3: CASSVGGFEQPQHF
DNA: TGTGCCAGCAGTGTGGGGGGGTTCGAGCAGCCCCAGCATTTT

size: once
V: TRBV10-3
D: TRBD1
J: TRBJ1-2
CDR3: CAISGGQGRGYTF
DNA: TGTGCCATCAGTGGGGGACAGGGTCGTGGCTACACCTTC

size: NA
V: TRBV5-1
D: NA
J: TRBJ1-4
CDR3: CASSPLGGGREKLFF
DNA: TGCGCCAGCAGCCCATTAGGCGGGGGCCGGGAAAAACTGTTTTTT

size: NA
V: TRBV19
D: TRBD1
J: TRBJ1-5
CDR3: CASRDDRDNQPQHF
DNA: TGTGCCAGTAGGGACGACAGGGACAATCAGCCCCAGCATTTT

size: NA
V: TRBV28
D: NA
J: TRBJ2-1
CDR3: CASSIPASGEQFF
DNA: TGTGCCAGCAGTATCCCAGCCTCAGGTGAGCAGTTCTTC

size: NA
V: TRBV4-1
D: TRBD2
J: TRBJ2-7
CDR3: CASSQTSGGSYEQYF
DNA: TGCGCCAGCAGCCAAACTAGCGGGGGGAGCTACGAGCAGTACTTC

size: few
V: TRBV6-6
D: TRBD1
J: TRBJ2-3
CDR3: CASSPRTGAADTQYF
DNA: TGTGCCAGCAGTCCCCGAACAGGGGCCGCAGATACGCAGTATTTT

size: NA
V: TRBV5-4
D: NA
J: TRBJ2-7
CDR3: CASSLATVAATEQYF
DNA: TGTGCCAGCAGCTTGGCAACCGTCGCCGCTACCGAGCAGTACTTC

size: NA
V: TRBV2
D: NA
J: TRBJ2-1
CDR3: CASTRVNNEQFF
DNA: TGTGCCAGCACTCGGGTGAACAATGAGCAGTTCTTC

size: NA
V: TRBV18
D: NA
J: TRBJ1-6
CDR3: CASSEFPNSPLHF
DNA: TGTGCCAGCTCCGAGTTCCCTAATTCACCCCTCCACTTT

size: NA
V: TRBV2
D: NA
J: TRBJ1-1
CDR3: CASSEARNTEAFF
DNA: TGTGCCAGCAGTGAAGCGAGGAACACTGAAGCTTTCTTT

size: NA
V: TRBV19
D: NA
J: TRBJ2-1
CDR3: CASKPGASYNEQFF
DNA: TGTGCCAGTAAGCCCGGTGCCTCCTACAATGAGCAGTTCTTC

size: few
V: TRBV7-9
D: NA
J: TRBJ2-5
CDR3: CASSTTGRQETQYF
DNA: TGTGCCAGCAGCACTACAGGAAGGCAAGAGACCCAGTACTTC

size: NA
V: TRBV15
D: NA
J: TRBJ2-5
CDR3: CATSRDPGPETQYF
DNA: TGTGCCACCAGCAGAGATCCAGGGCCGGAGACCCAGTACTTC

size: NA
V: TRBV28
D: NA
J: TRBJ1-1
CDR3: CASSLGHSEAFF
DNA: TGTGCCAGCAGCCTTGGACACTCTGAAGCTTTCTTT

size: few
V: TRBV28
D: TRBD1
J: TRBJ2-7
CDR3: CASRSGDRSYEQYF
DNA: TGTGCCAGCAGGTCCGGGGACAGGTCCTACGAGCAGTACTTC

size: NA
V: TRBV5-1
D: TRBD1
J: TRBJ2-7
CDR3: CASSLESDRDYEQYF
DNA: TGCGCCAGCAGCCTAGAGTCGGACAGGGACTACGAGCAGTACTTC

size: NA
V: TRBV15
D: NA
J: TRBJ2-7
CDR3: CATSPRQGLLRYEQYF
DNA: TGTGCCACCAGCCCTCGGCAGGGGCTTCTTAGGTACGAGCAGTACTTC

size: few
V: TRBV2
D: NA
J: TRBJ1-2
CDR3: CASTTRSGYTF
DNA: TGTGCCAGCACAACACGGAGCGGCTACACCTTC

size: few
V: TRBV25-1
D: NA
J: TRBJ1-2
CDR3: CASSPDSRANYGYTF
DNA: TGTGCCAGCAGTCCAGACAGCCGAGCTAACTATGGCTACACCTTC

size: NA
V: TRBV11-2
D: NA
J: TRBJ2-7
CDR3: CASSLASGFEQYF
DNA: TGTGCCAGCAGCTTAGCGAGTGGTTTCGAGCAGTACTTC

size: NA
V: TRBV7-9
D: TRBD2
J: TRBJ2-7
CDR3: CASSPLAELYEQYF
DNA: TGTGCCAGCAGCCCCCTAGCGGAACTCTACGAGCAGTACTTC

size: NA
V: TRBV5-1
D: NA
J: TRBJ2-7
CDR3: CASSLAREQYF
DNA: TGCGCCAGCAGCTTGGCTCGGGAGCAGTACTTC

size: NA
V: TRBV5-6
D: NA
J: TRBJ2-4
CDR3: CASSLNWASLNIQYF
DNA: TGTGCCAGCAGCTTGAATTGGGCCTCCTTAAACATTCAGTACTTC

size: NA
V: TRBV19
D: NA
J: TRBJ1-1
CDR3: CASSPRGANTEAFF
DNA: TGTGCCAGTAGTCCCCGGGGGGCGAACACTGAAGCTTTCTTT

size: NA
V: TRBV14
D: NA
J: TRBJ1-1
CDR3: CASSQEGRVTEAFF
DNA: TGTGCCAGCAGCCAAGAAGGGCGGGTAACTGAAGCTTTCTTT

size: NA
V: TRBV19
D: TRBD2
J: TRBJ2-7
CDR3: CASSSWTSGGTYEQYF
DNA: TGTGCCAGTAGTTCCTGGACTAGCGGGGGAACCTACGAGCAGTACTTC

size: NA
V: TRBV28
D: TRBD1
J: TRBJ1-2
CDR3: CASSPGQGPYGYTF
DNA: TGTGCCAGCAGTCCGGGACAGGGGCCCTATGGCTACACCTTC

size: NA
V: TRBV19
D: TRBD1
J: TRBJ2-5
CDR3: CASKDRGPGETQYF
DNA: TGTGCCAGTAAGGACAGGGGCCCAGGGGAGACCCAGTACTTC

size: NA
V: TRBV6-4
D: NA
J: TRBJ2-6
CDR3: CASSEGSLSGANVLTF
DNA: TGTGCCAGCAGTGAAGGGAGTCTATCTGGGGCCAACGTCCTGACTTTC

size: few
V: TRBV28
D: TRBD1
J: TRBJ1-5
CDR3: CASSNTGGGQPQHF
DNA: TGTGCCAGCAGTAACACAGGGGGCGGTCAGCCCCAGCATTTT

size: NA
V: TRBV4-1
D: TRBD2
J: TRBJ2-7
CDR3: CASSPDYSGSSYEQYF
DNA: TGCGCCAGCAGCCCCGATTATAGCGGGAGCTCCTACGAGCAGTACTTC